This T cell receptor beta chain stems from a study of vaccination and CD4 T cells after COVID-19. Study in general: According to the study, participants were given two doses of BNT162b2 or mRNA-1273 vaccine. Overall study results and limits: Researchers report that 304 of 307 vaccine-specific clones in convalescent patients proved spike mono-reactive.

PCR positivity was dated March to December 2020, before US Alpha, Beta and Delta variants. Germline CDR1 is MNHEY and CDR2 is SVGEGT. The CDR3 has 14 amino acids. V was pared by 6 bases and J by 0 bases, with 11 bases between. Via MiXCR, TCRdb re-called the PCR reads, giving one row per CDR3 protein. In the table there are 20,000 to 25,000 distinct CDR3 sequences, more than 45% of which are singletons. A word on this clonotype: As yet, its antigen is unknown.

V is TRBV6-2 or TRBV6-3 and J is TRBJ2-5; possibly TRBD1 for D (6 bases). Material: CD4+ T cells from blood, obtained before SARS-CoV-2 vaccination. The TCR originated in a human donor who had recovered from COVID-19. The chain's CDR3 is CASSQQGNQETQYF. CDR3 DNA: TGTGCCAGCAGCCAACAGGGTAACCAAGAGACCCAGTACTTC.